The sequence of this TCR beta chain was determined in a study of regulatory and conventional T cells in RAG deficiency. For this clone: What it binds is not known.

Broader study findings: In Omenn syndrome, Treg and Tconv repertoires overlapped >85%. Shannon entropy fell and Simpson indices rose in RAG-deficient patients. Omenn syndrome and CID/AS patients had 85 to 100-fold fewer unique Treg TCR beta sequences, versus roughly 10-fold elsewhere.

Clones were read by immunoSEQ multiplex PCR, and TCRdb kept only the in-frame ones, dropping some. The sample consists of 25,000 to 35,000 clones, just under 90% of them appearing once. Germline CDR1 and CDR2: LNHDA and SQIVND (reference sequence). This CDR3 comprises 17 residues. V dropped 3 bases and J dropped 5; count of bases not matched to a gene: 14. In addition, the sample was reused for a study of regulatory T cells. Per that paper: Primers: 52 TRBV forward and 13 TRBJ reverse.

The specimen was CD8+ T cells sorted from blood. This clonotype originated in a human donor in good health. V usage is TRBV19 and J usage is TRBJ2-3; TRBD2 matches 7 bases. The CDR3 DNA reads as TGTGCCAGTAGTATTTCCCCCGGGCGGGAGCGGGGAGATACGCAGTATTTT. Amino acids: CASSISPGRERGDTQYF. Drawing the rest from reference TRBV19 and TRBJ2-3, the complete variable domain is DGGITQSPKYLFRKEGQNVTLSCEQNLNHDAMYWYRQDPGQGLRLIYYSQIVNDFQKGDIAEGYSVSREKKESFPLTVTSAQKNPTAFYLCASSISPGRERGDTQYFGPGTRLTVL.